One sample yielded the 10 T cell receptor beta chains listed below, sequenced in a study of CD8 T cell repertoires and HIV-1 epitope variants. The table came from immunoSEQ multiplex PCR; TCRdb's copy has only in-frame clones and leaves some out. The sample lists under 100,000 clones; almost 75% were seen once. The sample taken for sequencing was uncultured baseline CD8+ T cells from peripheral blood mononuclear cells (PBMCs). These receptors were obtained from a male donor with HIV.

This chain uses TRBV7-9 with TRBJ2-5; D call uncertain. Looked up from germline, CDR1 is SEHNR and CDR2 is FQNEAQ (reference sequence). V was shortened by 5 bases and J by 2 bases, with 9 bases between the two germline ends. The CDR3 has 13 residues. CDR3 nucleotide sequence: TGTGCCAGCAGCCTCGAGGTACAAGAGACCCAGTACTTC. Translation gives CASSLEVQETQYF.

V usage is TRBV4-3 and J usage is TRBJ2-2, with D possibly matching TRBD1 (6 bases). Looked up from germline, CDR1 is LGHNA and CDR2 is YSLEER. Trimming removed 4 bases at V and 4 bases at J, with 16 bases between. This CDR3 comprises 16 residues. The CDR3 sequence: CASSLLTGSGTGELFF. CDR3 bases: TGCGCCAGCAGCCTCCTGACAGGTTCGGGCACCGGGGAGCTGTTTTTT.

This chain links TRBV6-5 with TRBJ1-1; 8 positions match TRBD1. Germline V gives CDR1 MNHEY, CDR2 SVGAGI. This CDR3 has 14 residues. The V segment lost 6 bases and the J segment 1 base; nucleotides outside the gene matches: 4. This chain's CDR3 is CASRPTGGNTEAFF. CDR3 in DNA: TGTGCCAGCAGGCCTACAGGGGGGAACACTGAAGCTTTCTTT.

This sequence joins TRBV11-2 and TRBJ2-3; 7 nucleotides line up with TRBD2. CDR3 length equals 15 residues. Germline V gene sequence: CDR1 SGHAT, CDR2 FQNNGV. V dropped 4 bases and J dropped 0; count of bases not matched to a gene: 4. The CDR3 is CASSSKRGSTDTQYF. As DNA, the CDR3 is TGTGCCAGCAGCTCGAAGCGGGGTAGCACAGATACGCAGTATTTT.

The V call is TRBV19, the J call TRBJ2-2; 14 nucleotides line up with TRBD2. Germline V gene sequence: CDR1 LNHDA, CDR2 SQIVND (reference sequence). This CDR3 is built from 17 residues. V shed 5 bases, J shed 4 bases, and the junction held 6 bases outside the gene matches. The CDR3 DNA is TGTGCCAGTAGTCTGGGACTAGCGGGGGATGTCACCGGGGAGCTGTTTTTT. Its translation: CASSLGLAGDVTGELFF. The full variable domain, completed using reference TRBV19 and TRBJ2-2, is DGGITQSPKYLFRKEGQNVTLSCEQNLNHDAMYWYRQDPGQGLRLIYYSQIVNDFQKGDIAEGYSVSREKKESFPLTVTSAQKNPTAFYLCASSLGLAGDVTGELFFGEGSRLTVL.

This chain joins TRBV28 and TRBJ1-4; the match to TRBD1 covers 7 bases. This CDR3 is 15 amino acids long. V shed 2 bases and J 7 bases; nucleotides not matched to a gene: 7. Germline lookup yields CDR1 MDHEN and CDR2 SYDVKM. In DNA, the CDR3 is TGTGCCAGCAGTTTACAGAGGGGGCGAGGTGAAAAACTGTTTTTT. It specifies CASSLQRGRGEKLFF.

The genes are TRBV5-4 and TRBJ1-1; TRBD1 is a possible D gene (5 bases). In germline, CDR1 is SGHNT, CDR2 YYREEE (reference sequence). The CDR3 is 14 amino acids. V lost 4 bases and J lost 3, with 13 bases in between. The CDR3 DNA sequence: TGTGCCAGCAGCCCGATGATGACAGACACTGAAGCTTTCTTT. Amino acid sequence: CASSPMMTDTEAFF.

The DNA of the CDR3 is TGTGCCAGCAGCCCCGGTAGCGAAGCTTTCTTT. It is translated as CASSPGSEAFF. This chain uses TRBV7-2 with TRBJ1-1; unclear D gene. The V and J ends lost 5 bases and 8 bases respectively, with 9 bases between them. CDR3 length equals 11 residues. CDR1 SGHTA and CDR2 FQGNSA come from the germline V gene.

The chain uses TRBV19 and TRBJ2-3; TRBD2 agrees at 9 bases. CDR3 length: 16 residues. Germline CDR1 is LNHDA and CDR2 is SQIVND (reference sequence). The junction had 8 bases not matched to a gene; V was cut back by 6 bases and J by 1 base. CDR3 DNA sequence: TGTGCCAGTAGCTGGGCGGGAGGGCCTCGCACAGATACGCAGTATTTT. It specifies CASSWAGGPRTDTQYF.

A single count supports this clone. The chain recombines TRBV2 with TRBJ2-4; no clear D. The V end lost 3 bases, the J end lost 3 bases, and 3 bases lay between the germline ends. Germline V gene lookup returns CDR1 SNHLY and CDR2 FYNNEI. This CDR3 has 12 residues. CDR3 sequence (DNA): TGTGCCAGCAGTGACAGCAAAAACATTCAGTACTTC. Translating it yields CASSDSKNIQYF. Full variable domain (rest looked up from reference TRBV2 and TRBJ2-4): EPEVTQTPSHQVTQMGQEVILRCVPISNHLYFYWYRQILGQKVEFLVSFYNNEISEKSEIFDDQFSVERPDGSNFTLKIRSTKLEDSAMYFCASSDSKNIQYFGAGTRLSVL.